The T cell receptor (beta chain) described here comes from a study of identical twins. This clonotype was observed a handful of times. TCRdb called the 5' RACE reads again in MiXCR, with one record for every CDR3 protein. The sample lists roughly 720,000 distinct CDR3 sequences; about 20% were seen once. V was cut by 3 bases and J by 5 bases, with 7 bases left in between. The CDR3 totals 13 residues. This sample was also put to use in a study of T cells expressing NK-cell markers. From that second work: For several donors, the dominant NKG2C+ clonotypes made up roughly 1.0-8% of their CD8+ T cells.

The TCR originated in a woman aged 18-29 years in good health. The sequencing input was PBMCs. This chain links TRBV12-3 or TRBV12-4 with TRBJ1-4; D remains unclear. CDR3 DNA sequence: TGTGCCAGCAGTTTGAGTGTGAATGAAAAACTGTTTTTT. Its translation is CASSLSVNEKLFF.